This T cell receptor (beta chain) originates from a study of cytomegalovirus exposure and HLA in healthy donors. Whole-study results and caveats: A later analysis linked a missense variant in DCLRE1C to the trimming of TCR beta V and J genes. Cytomegalovirus association was assigned to some 160 TCR beta chains. There were some V segments, including TRBV6-2 and TRBV6-3, excluded as indistinguishable.

The length of the CDR3 is 14 residues. CDR1 is MNHNY, CDR2 SVGAGI, per germline (reference sequence). V gave up 3 bases and J gave up 4 bases, with 12 bases separating them. Despite likely unrecorded immune exposures, the donors were nominally healthy at the time of sampling. PCR amplification relied on 60 Vbeta primers (plus 13 Jbeta primers). Measured with immunoSEQ multiplex PCR; TCRdb has only the in-frame clones, and not every one. In the table there are 200,000 to 250,000 clones, 78% of which are singletons. Remarks on this clone: Its antigen is unknown.

The V gene is TRBV6-6, the J gene TRBJ1-1, with D possibly being TRBD1 (5 bases). The origin of this receptor is a boy between 5 and 17 years old in good health and CMV-seronegative. Sequencing was carried out using PBMCs. In DNA, the CDR3 is TGTGCCAGCAGTTATTCCAGGGCACTCACTGAAGCTTTCTTT. This gives the protein CASSYSRALTEAFF.